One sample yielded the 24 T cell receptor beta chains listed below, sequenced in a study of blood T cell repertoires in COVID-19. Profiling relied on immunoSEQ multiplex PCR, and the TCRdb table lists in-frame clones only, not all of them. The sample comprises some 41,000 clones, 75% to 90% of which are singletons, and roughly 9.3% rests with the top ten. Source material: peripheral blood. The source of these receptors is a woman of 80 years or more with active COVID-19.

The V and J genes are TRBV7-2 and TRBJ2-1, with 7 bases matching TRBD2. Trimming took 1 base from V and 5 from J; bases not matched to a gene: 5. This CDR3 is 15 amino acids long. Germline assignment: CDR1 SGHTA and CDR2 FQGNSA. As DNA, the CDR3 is TGTGCCAGCAGCTTAGGTTCCGGGAGGCACAATGAGCAGTTCTTC. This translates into CASSLGSGRHNEQFF.

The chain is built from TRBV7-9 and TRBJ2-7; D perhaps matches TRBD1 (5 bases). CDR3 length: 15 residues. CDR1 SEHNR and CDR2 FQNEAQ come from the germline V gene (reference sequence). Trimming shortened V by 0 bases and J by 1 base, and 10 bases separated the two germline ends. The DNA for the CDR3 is TGTGCCAGCAGCTTAGCGCAAGGACAATCCTACGAGCAGTACTTC. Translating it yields CASSLAQGQSYEQYF.

The CDR3 is CASSDPGGDQPQHF. The DNA of the CDR3 is TGCGCCAGCAGTGACCCGGGGGGAGATCAGCCCCAGCATTTT. The chain uses TRBV10-1 and TRBJ1-5; D might be TRBD1 (5 bases). With 3 bases removed from V and 5 bases from J, the gap between germline ends came to 11 bases. CDR1 and CDR2 (germline): WNHNN, SYGVQD (reference sequence). The CDR3 consists of 14 residues.

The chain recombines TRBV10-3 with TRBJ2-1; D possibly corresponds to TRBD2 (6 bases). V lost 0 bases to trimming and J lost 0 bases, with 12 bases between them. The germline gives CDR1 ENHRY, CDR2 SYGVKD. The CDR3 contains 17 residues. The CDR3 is CAISESAGPSSYNEQFF. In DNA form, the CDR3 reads TGTGCCATCAGTGAGTCGGCGGGGCCGAGCTCCTACAATGAGCAGTTCTTC.

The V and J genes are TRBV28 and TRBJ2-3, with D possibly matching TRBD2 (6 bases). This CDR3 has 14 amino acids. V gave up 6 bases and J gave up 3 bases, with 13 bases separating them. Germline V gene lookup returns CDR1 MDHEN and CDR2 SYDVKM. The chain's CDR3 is CASSWRGRTDTQYF. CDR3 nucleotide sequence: TGTGCCAGCAGCTGGAGGGGTAGGACAGATACGCAGTATTTT.

CDR3 nucleotide sequence: TGTGCCAGCAGTTTAGGTACAGGGTTCACTGAAGCTTTCTTT. This sequence encodes CASSLGTGFTEAFF. The rearrangement links TRBV28 to TRBJ1-1, with TRBD1 as a possible D gene (6 bases). The CDR3 sequence is 14 residues long. Germline V gives CDR1 MDHEN, CDR2 SYDVKM. V was pared by 2 bases and J by 4 bases, with 11 bases between.

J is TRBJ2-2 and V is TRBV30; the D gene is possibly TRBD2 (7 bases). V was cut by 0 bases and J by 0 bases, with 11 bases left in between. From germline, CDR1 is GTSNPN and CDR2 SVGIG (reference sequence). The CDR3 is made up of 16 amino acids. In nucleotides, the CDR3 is TGTGCCTGGAGTGTATGGGGGGGGCCGAACACCGGGGAGCTGTTTTTT. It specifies CAWSVWGGPNTGELFF.

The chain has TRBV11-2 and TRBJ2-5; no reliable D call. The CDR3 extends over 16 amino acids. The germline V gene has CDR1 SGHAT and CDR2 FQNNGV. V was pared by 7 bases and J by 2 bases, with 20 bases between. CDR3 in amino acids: CASTKRLALVQETQYF. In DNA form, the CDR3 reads TGTGCCAGCACCAAGCGACTTGCCCTAGTACAAGAGACCCAGTACTTC.

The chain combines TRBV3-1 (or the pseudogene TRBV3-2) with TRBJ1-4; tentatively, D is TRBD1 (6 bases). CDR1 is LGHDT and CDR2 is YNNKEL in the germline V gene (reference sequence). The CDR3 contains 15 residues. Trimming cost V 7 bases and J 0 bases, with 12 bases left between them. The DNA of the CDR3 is TGTGCCAGCACCCCCCAGGGGACAACTAATGAAAAACTGTTTTTT. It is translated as CASTPQGTTNEKLFF.

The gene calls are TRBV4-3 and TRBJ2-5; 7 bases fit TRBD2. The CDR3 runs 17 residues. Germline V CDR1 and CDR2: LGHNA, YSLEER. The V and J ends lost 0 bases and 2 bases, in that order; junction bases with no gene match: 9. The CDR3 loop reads CASSQEPTGRFQETQYF. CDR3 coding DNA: TGCGCCAGCAGCCAAGAACCCACCGGGAGGTTTCAAGAGACCCAGTACTTC.

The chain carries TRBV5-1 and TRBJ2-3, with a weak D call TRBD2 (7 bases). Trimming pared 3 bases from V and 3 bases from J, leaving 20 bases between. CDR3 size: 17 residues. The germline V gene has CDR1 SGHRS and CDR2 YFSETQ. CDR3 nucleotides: TGCGCCAGCAGCTCCATGAGTAGGGGGGGACCGACAGATACGCAGTATTTT. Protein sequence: CASSSMSRGGPTDTQYF. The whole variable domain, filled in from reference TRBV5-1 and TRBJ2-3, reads KAGVTQTPRYLIKTRGQQVTLSCSPISGHRSVSWYQQTPGQGLQFLFEYFSETQRNKGNFPGRFSGRQFSNSRSEMNVSTLELGDSALYLCASSSMSRGGPTDTQYFGPGTRLTVL.

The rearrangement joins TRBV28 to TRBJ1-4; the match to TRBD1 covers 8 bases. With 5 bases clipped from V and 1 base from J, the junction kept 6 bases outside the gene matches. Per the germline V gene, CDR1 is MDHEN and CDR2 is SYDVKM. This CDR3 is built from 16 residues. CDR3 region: CASSTTGVGTNEKLFF. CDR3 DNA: TGTGCCAGCAGTACGACAGGGGTTGGAACTAATGAAAAACTGTTTTTT.

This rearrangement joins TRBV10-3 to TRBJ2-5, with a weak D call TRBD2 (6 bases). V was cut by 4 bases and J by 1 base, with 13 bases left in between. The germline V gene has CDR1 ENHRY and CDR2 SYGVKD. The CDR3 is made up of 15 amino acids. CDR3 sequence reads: CAISGDSGVQETQYF. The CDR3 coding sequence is TGTGCCATCAGTGGGGACTCGGGGGTCCAAGAGACCCAGTACTTC.

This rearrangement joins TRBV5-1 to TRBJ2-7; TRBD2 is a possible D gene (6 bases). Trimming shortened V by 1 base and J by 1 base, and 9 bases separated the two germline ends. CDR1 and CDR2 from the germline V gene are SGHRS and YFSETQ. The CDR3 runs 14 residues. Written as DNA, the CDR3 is TGCGCCAGCAGCTTGTCGCGGGGATCCTACGAGCAGTACTTC. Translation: CASSLSRGSYEQYF.

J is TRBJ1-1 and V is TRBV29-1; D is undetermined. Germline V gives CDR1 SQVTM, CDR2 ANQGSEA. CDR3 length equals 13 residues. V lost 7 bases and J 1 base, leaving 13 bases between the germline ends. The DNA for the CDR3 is TGCAGCGCCGGAGGACGGTCGAACACTGAAGCTTTCTTT. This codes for CSAGGRSNTEAFF.

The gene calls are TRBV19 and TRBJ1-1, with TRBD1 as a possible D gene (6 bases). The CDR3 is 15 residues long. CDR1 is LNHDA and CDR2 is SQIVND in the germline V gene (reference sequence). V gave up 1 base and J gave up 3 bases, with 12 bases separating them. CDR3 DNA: TGTGCCAGTAGTATAGTAGCAGGGGTGGACACTGAAGCTTTCTTT. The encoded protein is CASSIVAGVDTEAFF.

The CDR3 here is CASSVSGQEYEQYF. The CDR3 region has the DNA TGTGCCAGCAGTGTGTCAGGACAGGAATACGAGCAGTACTTC. The gene calls are TRBV2 and TRBJ2-7, with 7 bases fitting TRBD1. CDR3 length: 14 amino acids. Germline CDR1 and CDR2: SNHLY and FYNNEI. After removal of 4 bases from V and 4 bases from J, the junction contained 7 bases not matched to a gene. Drawing the rest from reference TRBV2 and TRBJ2-7, the complete variable domain is EPEVTQTPSHQVTQMGQEVILRCVPISNHLYFYWYRQILGQKVEFLVSFYNNEISEKSEIFDDQFSVERPDGSNFTLKIRSTKLEDSAMYFCASSVSGQEYEQYFGPGTRLTVT.

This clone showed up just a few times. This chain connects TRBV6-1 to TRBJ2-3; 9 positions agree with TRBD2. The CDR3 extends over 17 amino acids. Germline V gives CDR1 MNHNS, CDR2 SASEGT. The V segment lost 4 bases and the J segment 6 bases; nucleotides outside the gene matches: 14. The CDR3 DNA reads TGTGCCAGCAGTGGACATCTCCCGGGGACTAGCAGGGATACGCAGTATTTT. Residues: CASSGHLPGTSRDTQYF.

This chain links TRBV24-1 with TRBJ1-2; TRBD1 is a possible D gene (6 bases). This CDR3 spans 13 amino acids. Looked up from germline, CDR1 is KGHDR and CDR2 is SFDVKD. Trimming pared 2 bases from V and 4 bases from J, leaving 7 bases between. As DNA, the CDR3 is TGTGCCACCAGTGATTCGGACAGCTATGGCTACACCTTC. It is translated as CATSDSDSYGYTF.

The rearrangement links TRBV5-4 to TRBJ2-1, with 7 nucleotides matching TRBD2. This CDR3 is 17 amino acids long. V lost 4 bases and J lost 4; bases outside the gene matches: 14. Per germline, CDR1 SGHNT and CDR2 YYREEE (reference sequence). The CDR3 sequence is CASSPPLAGNRYNEQFF. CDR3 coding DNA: TGTGCCAGCAGCCCTCCCTTAGCGGGTAACCGGTACAATGAGCAGTTCTTC.

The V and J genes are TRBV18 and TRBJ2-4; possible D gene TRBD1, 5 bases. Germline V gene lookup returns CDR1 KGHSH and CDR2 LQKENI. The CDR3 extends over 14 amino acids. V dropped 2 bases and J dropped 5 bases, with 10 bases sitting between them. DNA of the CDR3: TGTGCCAGCTCACCAAAAGGGGAACAAAACATTCAGTACTTC. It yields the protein CASSPKGEQNIQYF.

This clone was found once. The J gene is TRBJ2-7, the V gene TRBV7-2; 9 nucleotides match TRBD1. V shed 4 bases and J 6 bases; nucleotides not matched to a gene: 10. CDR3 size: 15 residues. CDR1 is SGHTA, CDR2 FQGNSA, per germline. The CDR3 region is CASSWTGQGLREQYF. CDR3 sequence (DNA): TGTGCCAGCAGCTGGACGGGACAGGGACTCCGCGAGCAGTACTTC.

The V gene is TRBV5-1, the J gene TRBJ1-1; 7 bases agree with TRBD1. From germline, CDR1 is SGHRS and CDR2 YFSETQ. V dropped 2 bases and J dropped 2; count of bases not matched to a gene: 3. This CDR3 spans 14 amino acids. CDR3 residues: CASSLGGGNTEAFF. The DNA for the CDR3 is TGCGCCAGCAGCTTAGGGGGCGGTAACACTGAAGCTTTCTTT.

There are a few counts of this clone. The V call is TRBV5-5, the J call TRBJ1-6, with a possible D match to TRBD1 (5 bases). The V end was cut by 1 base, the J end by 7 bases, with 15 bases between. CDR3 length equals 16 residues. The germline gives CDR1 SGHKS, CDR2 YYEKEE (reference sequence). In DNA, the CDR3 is TGTGCCAGCAGCTTGTGGGTGACAGCTACAAATTCACCCCTCCACTTT. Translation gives CASSLWVTATNSPLHF.